This paragraph reports one TCR beta chain. Its specificity is not known. The data stem from a study of T cell responses to AZD1222 COVID-19 vaccine. Study as a whole: Researchers grouped second doses given at about 4 or about 12 weeks into one pool. Findings and limits, study-wide: Spike-specific TCR breadth and depth were elevated following two AZD1222 doses. Seropositive status at baseline applied to only five to seven AZD1222 recipients. Vaccine-associated CD4 TCRs ranged over spike, dominating at 160-218 and 743-854.

The protocol was immunoSEQ multiplex PCR, while the TCRdb copy is restricted to in-frame clones and leaves out a portion. Of some 150,000 clones in the sample, around 89% are singletons; the top ten hold 2.2%. The sequence was obtained from an adult in good health. The sample here was peripheral blood, taken on day 0 of AZD1222 vaccination.

The CDR3, as DNA: TGTGCCAGCTCCAACCCGACAGGATCCAATTCACCCCTCCACTTT. Translating gives CASSNPTGSNSPLHF. The chain combines TRBV6-6 with TRBJ1-6; D perhaps matches TRBD1 (6 bases). Germline-derived CDR1 and CDR2 are MNHNY and SVGAGI (reference sequence). The V and J ends lost 8 bases and 7 bases respectively, with 18 bases between them. The CDR3 loop spans 15 amino acids.